This T cell receptor (beta chain) was identified in a study of T cells in Graves' hyperthyroidism and ophthalmopathy. RNA transcripts served as the template for amplifying TCR beta CDR3 regions. When the TCR CDR3 underwent first-round RT-PCR, the HTBI primer set was used. Each CDR3 protein gets one entry after TCRdb re-called the multiplex PCR reads with MiXCR. Among fewer than 55,000 distinct CDR3 sequences listed, 45% to 65% were seen once. Patients aged 18 to 65 had newly diagnosed hyperthyroidism of under 2 months' duration. Reasons for excluding patients were uncontrolled infection, other autoimmune disease, pregnancy or lactation. CDR3 length: 13 amino acids. V shed 4 bases and J shed 4 bases, with 13 bases lying between them. Germline-derived CDR1 and CDR2 are SQVTM and ANQGSEA.

The chain carries TRBV29-1 and TRBJ1-1; D may be TRBD1 (6 bases). The sequenced sample was peripheral blood or thyroid tissue (not recorded which). The sequence was obtained from a man aged 18 to 29 with Graves' hyperthyroidism. The CDR3 coding sequence is TGCAGCGTTGGGAGGGGGTTAGCCACTGAAGCTTTCTTT. Protein sequence: CSVGRGLATEAFF. Full variable domain (missing parts from reference TRBV29-1 and TRBJ1-1): SAVISQKPSRDICQRGTSLTIQCQVDSQVTMMFWYRQQPGQSLTLIATANQGSEATYESGFVIDKFPISRPNLTFSTLTVSNMSPEDSSIYLCSVGRGLATEAFFGQGTRLTVV.